These 2 T cell receptor beta chains were all obtained from the same sample, sequenced in a study of cytotoxic CD8 clonotypes in ibrutinib-treated CLL. Sequencing used immunoSEQ multiplex PCR; TCRdb keeps in-frame clones, though not all of them. The sample has roughly 170,000 clones; around 80% are singletons. The material sequenced was PBMCs, taken after 24 months of ibrutinib treatment. These receptor sequences come from a human donor with chronic lymphocytic leukemia.

The gene calls are TRBV6-5 and TRBJ2-3; perhaps D is TRBD1 or TRBD2 (7 bases each). Trimming pared 1 base from V and 14 bases from J, leaving 16 bases between. The CDR3 totals 13 residues. The germline V gene has CDR1 MNHEY and CDR2 SVGAGI. The CDR3 coding sequence is TGTGCCAGCAGTTACTGGCAGGGGGGGCTGGCGTATTTT. Protein sequence: CASSYWQGGLAYF.

This rearrangement joins TRBV6-6 to TRBJ1-5, with 8 bases fitting TRBD1. The CDR3 length is 13 residues. Per the germline V gene, CDR1 is MNHNY and CDR2 is SVGAGI (reference sequence). V was pared by 0 bases and J by 14 bases, with 6 bases of the junction left unmatched. CDR3 protein: CASSYSGTGVEHF. The CDR3 DNA is TGTGCCAGCAGTTACTCCGGGACAGGAGTCGAGCATTTT.